These 4 T cell receptor beta chains were all obtained from the same sample, sequenced in a study of OX40 agonist ivuxolimab in advanced cancers. Generated by immunoSEQ multiplex PCR, the TCRdb table keeps only in-frame clones and is missing some. This table holds some 94,000 clones, more than 95% found once. The input for sequencing was CD4+ or CD8+ T cells sorted from blood, taken in a trial of the OX40 agonist ivuxolimab. All receptors come from an adult with an advanced solid tumor such as melanoma, head and neck, liver or kidney cancer.

The chain employs TRBV15 and TRBJ2-3, with D tentatively TRBD1 or TRBD2 (6 bases each). The CDR3 contains 17 residues. Trimming stripped 5 bases from V and 0 bases from J, with 18 bases between. Germline loops: CDR1 LNHNV, CDR2 YYDKDF (reference sequence). As DNA, the CDR3 is TGTGCCACCAGCGAAGGGGCCGGGGGCCCTAGCACAGATACGCAGTATTTT. Its protein product is CATSEGAGGPSTDTQYF.

This chain uses TRBV28 with TRBJ1-4; TRBD1 matches 7 bases. Germline V lookup: CDR1 MDHEN, CDR2 SYDVKM. J lost 6 bases, V lost 4 bases, and 5 bases had no gene match. CDR3 size: 14 residues. The CDR3 loop reads CASSSTGRYEKLFF. The DNA of the CDR3 is TGTGCCAGCAGTTCGACAGGGAGATATGAAAAACTGTTTTTT.

The chain couples TRBV5-4 to TRBJ1-2; D perhaps matches TRBD1 (5 bases). Germline values: CDR1 SGHNT, CDR2 YYREEE (reference sequence). The V and J ends lost 3 bases and 6 bases respectively, with 15 bases between them. The CDR3 runs 14 residues. This CDR3 reads CASSWGWWGHGYTF. In DNA form, the CDR3 reads TGTGCCAGCAGCTGGGGGTGGTGGGGCCATGGCTACACCTTC.

This chain links TRBV4-3 with TRBJ2-4, with D perhaps being TRBD1 or TRBD2 (5 bases each). Trimming cost V 3 bases and J 6 bases, with 15 bases left between them. This CDR3 has 15 residues. From germline, CDR1 is LGHNA and CDR2 YSLEER. The CDR3 DNA is TGCGCCAGCAGCCAGTCTAGAGGGGAGTTAAACATTCAGTACTTC. The encoded protein is CASSQSRGELNIQYF.